These T cell receptor beta chains were read from a single sample in a study of PD-L1 blockade in urothelial cancer. Sequencing was performed with immunoSEQ multiplex PCR; in TCRdb, only in-frame clones are kept and a portion is missing. In the table there are about 51,000 clones, approximately 83% of which are singletons. Specimen: PBMCs, collected around atezolizumab (anti-PD-L1) treatment. The receptors come from a man between 60 and 75 years old with urothelial cancer. Each CDR3 is given with its conserved first and last residue. D genes are given only for firm matches. Clone size, where shown, is once, few, many, or a class for clones that have expanded.

v_call	clone_size	d_call	j_call	cdr3_nt	cdr3_aa
TRBV5-5	once	NA	TRBJ1-4	TGTGCCAGCAGCTTGGACAGCTCGGAAAAACTGTTTTTT	CASSLDSSEKLFF
TRBV28	few	NA	TRBJ1-4	TGTGCCAGCAGTCCCCTAGGGTTGGGACTTGCAACTAATGAAAAACTGTTTTTT	CASSPLGLGLATNEKLFF
TRBV28	NA	NA	TRBJ2-4	TGTGCCTGCGGGCGGGACTTAGCCAAAAACATTCAGTACTTC	CACGRDLAKNIQYF
TRBV7-2	NA	TRBD1	TRBJ1-2	TGTGCCAGCAGCCCTGAGGTGACGACAGGGGGGGACTATGGCTACACCTTC	CASSPEVTTGGDYGYTF
TRBV6-5	NA	TRBD2	TRBJ2-3	TGTGCCAGCAGTAAGCGGGGCAGCACAGATACGCAGTATTTT	CASSKRGSTDTQYF
TRBV30	NA	NA	TRBJ1-1	TGTGCCTGGACCCTCGAGGGTAACACTGAAGCTTTCTTT	CAWTLEGNTEAFF
TRBV30	NA	NA	TRBJ2-3	TGTGCCTGGAGTGTAACGCTACCGAGCACAGATACGCAGTATTTT	CAWSVTLPSTDTQYF
TRBV7-9	NA	NA	TRBJ2-1	TGTGCCAGCAGCGCCAGGTATACGAGCTCCTACAATGAGCAGTTCTTC	CASSARYTSSYNEQFF
TRBV11-2	NA	TRBD2	TRBJ2-1	TGTGCCAGCACCCAGCGGGAGTTAGGCAATGAGCAGTTCTTC	CASTQRELGNEQFF
TRBV7-9	NA	NA	TRBJ2-3	TGTGCCAGCAGCCCGCCACGCGCAGATACGCAGTATTTT	CASSPPRADTQYF
TRBV5-3	NA	TRBD2	TRBJ2-3	TGTGCCAGAAGCTTGGCCCCTAGCGGGGGGTTCGCAGATACGCAGTATTTT	CARSLAPSGGFADTQYF
TRBV27	NA	NA	TRBJ1-1	TGTGCCAGCAGTTTATCCAGGGGTCGACGACCGAACACTGAAGCTTTCTTT	CASSLSRGRRPNTEAFF
TRBV6-1	NA	TRBD1	TRBJ1-5	TGTGCCAGCAGTGAAGCCTCGGCCGGGACAGGGGTGCCCCAGCATTTT	CASSEASAGTGVPQHF
TRBV7-2	NA	NA	TRBJ2-1	TGTGCCAGCAGCTTAAGATCACGGGAGCAGTTCTTC	CASSLRSREQFF
TRBV2	NA	NA	TRBJ1-1	TGTGCCAGCAGTCCGTCTGACGGGTCCAACACTGAAGCTTTCTTT	CASSPSDGSNTEAFF
TRBV28	NA	TRBD1	TRBJ2-1	TGTGCCAGCAGGGGACAGGAGCGATTCTTC	CASRGQERFF
TRBV7-9	NA	TRBD1	TRBJ1-1	TGTGCCAGCAGCTACGACAGGGCTGAAGCTTTCTTT	CASSYDRAEAFF